The TCR beta chain described here comes from a study of blood T cell repertoires in COVID-19. About the study: Donors in the United States, Italy and Spain gave samples during acute or convalescent COVID-19. The cDNA or gDNA used as material had been derived from T cells, B-cell-depleted T cells, or PBMCs.

J lost 1 base, V lost 0 bases, and 8 bases had no gene match. In germline, CDR1 is MGHRA, CDR2 YSYEKL. The CDR3 sequence is 17 residues long. Original handling: Cell counts per sample came from amplifying reference gene primers. The data were produced by immunoSEQ multiplex PCR, yet TCRdb's version contains in-frame clones alone and is incomplete. V and J calls and clone size are those listed in that table; D and trimming were worked out from the DNA. This table has about 200,000 clones, approximately 87% appearing once. In this sample, this clone turned up many times. Sequenced sample: peripheral blood. The rearrangement links TRBV4-1 to TRBJ1-1; 7 nucleotides align to TRBD1. The source of this sequence is a man aged 60-69 years who had recovered from COVID-19. CDR3 in amino acids: CASSQERGRGTNTEAFF. The CDR3 bases are TGCGCCAGCAGCCAAGAGAGGGGGCGCGGGACGAACACTGAAGCTTTCTTT.